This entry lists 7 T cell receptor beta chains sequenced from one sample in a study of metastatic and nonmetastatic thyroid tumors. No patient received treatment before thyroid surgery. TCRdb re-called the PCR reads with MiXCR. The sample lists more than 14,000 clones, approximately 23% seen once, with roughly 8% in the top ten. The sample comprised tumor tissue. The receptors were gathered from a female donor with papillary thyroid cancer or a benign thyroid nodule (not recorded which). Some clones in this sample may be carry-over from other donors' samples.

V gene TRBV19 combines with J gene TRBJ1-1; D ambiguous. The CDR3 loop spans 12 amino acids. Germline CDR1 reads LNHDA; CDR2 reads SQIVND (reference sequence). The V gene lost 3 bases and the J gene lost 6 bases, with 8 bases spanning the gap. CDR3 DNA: TGTGCCAGTAGTATGGGGTGGCCTGAAGCTTTCTTT. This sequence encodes CASSMGWPEAFF.

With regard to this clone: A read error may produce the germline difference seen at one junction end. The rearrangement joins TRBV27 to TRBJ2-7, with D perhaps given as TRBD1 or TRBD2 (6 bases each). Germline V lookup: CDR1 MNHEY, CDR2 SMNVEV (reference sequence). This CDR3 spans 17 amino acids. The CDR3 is CASSLFGRGRSSGEQYF. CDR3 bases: TGTGCCAGCAGCTTATTCGGTCGGGGGCGATCTTCTGGAGAGCAGTACTTC.

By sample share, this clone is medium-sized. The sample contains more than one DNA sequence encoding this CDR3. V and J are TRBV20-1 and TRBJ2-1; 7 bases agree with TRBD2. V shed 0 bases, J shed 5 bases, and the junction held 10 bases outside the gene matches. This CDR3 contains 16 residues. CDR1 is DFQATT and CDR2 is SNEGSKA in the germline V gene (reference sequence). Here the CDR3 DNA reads TGCAGTGCTAGAGATACCGCCCGGACTAGGAACAATGAGCAGTTCTTC. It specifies CSARDTARTRNNEQFF.

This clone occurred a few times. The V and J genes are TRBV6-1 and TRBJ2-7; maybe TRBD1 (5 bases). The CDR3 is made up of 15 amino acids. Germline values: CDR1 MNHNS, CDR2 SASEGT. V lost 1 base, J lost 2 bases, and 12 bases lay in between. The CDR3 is CASSEGLPGTYEQYF. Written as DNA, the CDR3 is TGTGCCAGCAGTGAAGGGCTTCCAGGGACCTACGAGCAGTACTTC.

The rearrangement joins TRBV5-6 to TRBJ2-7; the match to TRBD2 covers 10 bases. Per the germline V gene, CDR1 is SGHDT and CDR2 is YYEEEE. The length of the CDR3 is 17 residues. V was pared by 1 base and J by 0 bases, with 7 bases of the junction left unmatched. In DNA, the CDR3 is TGTGCCAGCAGCTTGAGCCTAGCGGGGGTAAGCTCCTACGAGCAGTACTTC. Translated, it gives CASSLSLAGVSSYEQYF.

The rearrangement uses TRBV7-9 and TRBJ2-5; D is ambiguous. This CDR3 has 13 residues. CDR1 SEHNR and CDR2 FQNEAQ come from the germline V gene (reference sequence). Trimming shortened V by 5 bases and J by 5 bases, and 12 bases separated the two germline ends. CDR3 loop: CASSPPLVETQYF. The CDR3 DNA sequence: TGTGCCAGCAGCCCCCCGCTGGTGGAGACCCAGTACTTC. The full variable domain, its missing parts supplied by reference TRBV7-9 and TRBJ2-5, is DTGVSQNPRHKITKRGQNVTFRCDPISEHNRLYWYRQTLGQGPEFLTYFQNEAQLEKSRLLSDRFSAERPKGSFSTLEIQRTEQGDSAMYLCASSPPLVETQYFGPGTRLLVL.

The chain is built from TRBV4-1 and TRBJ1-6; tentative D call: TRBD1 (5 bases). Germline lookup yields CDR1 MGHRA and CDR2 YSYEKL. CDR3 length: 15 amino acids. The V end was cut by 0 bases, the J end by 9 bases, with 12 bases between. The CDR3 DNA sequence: TGCGCCAGCAGCCAAGACAGGGTTTTGGGTTCACCCCTCCACTTT. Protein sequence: CASSQDRVLGSPLHF.